One sample yielded the 10 T cell receptor beta chains listed below, sequenced in a study of Graves' ophthalmopathy and Graves' hyperthyroidism. For repertoire sequencing, the TCR beta CDR3 regions were amplified from RNA transcripts. HTBI primers were employed in first-round RT-PCR, then a second-round multiplex PCR followed. In TCRdb, the multiplex PCR reads were re-called with MiXCR into one record per CDR3 protein. The sample includes more than 1,000,000 distinct CDR3 sequences, 35% to 40% of them seen just once. Sequenced input: peripheral blood or thyroid tissue (not recorded which). These receptor sequences come from an adult man with Graves' hyperthyroidism.

The chain has TRBV7-9 and TRBJ2-7; D is tentatively TRBD1 or TRBD2 (5 bases each). The V gene's germline CDR1 is SEHNR and CDR2 FQNEAQ (reference sequence). The CDR3 totals 17 residues. Deletions cut 6 bases from V and 0 bases from J, with 21 bases between. The CDR3 reads CASRRNTGAISSYEQYF. The DNA of the CDR3 is TGTGCCAGCAGGCGGAACACCGGGGCGATAAGCTCCTACGAGCAGTACTTC.

The chain couples TRBV10-2 to TRBJ1-1; D possibly corresponds to TRBD1 (6 bases). The CDR3 consists of 15 residues. V was pared by 2 bases and J by 5 bases, with 15 bases between. Germline V CDR1 and CDR2: WSHSY, SAAADI. CDR3 in DNA: TGCGCCAGCAGTGAGGACGGCAAAACAGGGACTGAAGCTTTCTTT. Its protein product is CASSEDGKTGTEAFF.

V gene TRBV5-1 combines with J gene TRBJ1-1, with 7 bases that match TRBD1. This CDR3 comprises 17 residues. Germline trimming cut 4 bases from V and 8 bases from J; bases unmatched to any gene: 20. Germline V gene data show CDR1 as SGHRS and CDR2 as YFSETQ. DNA of the CDR3: TGCGCCAGCAGCCAAGATAGGGACAGACTGACCTGGAGCGAAGCTTTCTTT. Translated, it gives CASSQDRDRLTWSEAFF.

This clonotype has a handful of counts. The rearrangement joins TRBV15 to TRBJ1-4; D call uncertain. The CDR3 is 19 residues long. V was cut by 0 bases and J by 0 bases, with 17 bases left in between. CDR1 is LNHNV, CDR2 YYDKDF, per germline (reference sequence). The CDR3 loop reads CATSRDSSRLFATNEKLFF. CDR3 nucleotides: TGTGCCACCAGCAGAGATAGTTCTAGATTATTTGCAACTAATGAAAAACTGTTTTTT.

This clonotype was detected ten times or more. The chain joins TRBV19 to TRBJ2-7, with TRBD1 identical over 8 bases. This CDR3 is built from 15 residues. The V gene end was trimmed by 4 bases and the J gene end by 0 bases; junction bases not matched to a gene: 5. Germline CDR1 LNHDA, CDR2 SQIVND (reference sequence). The CDR3, as DNA: TGTGCCAGTAGTAGGGACAGGTGGAGCTCCTACGAGCAGTACTTC. Its protein is CASSRDRWSSYEQYF.

This clonotype has just one count. The rearrangement uses TRBV15 and TRBJ1-1, with a possible D match to TRBD1 (5 bases). V lost 8 bases, J lost 1 base, and 17 bases lay in between. Germline CDR1 and CDR2: LNHNV and YYDKDF (reference sequence). This CDR3 is 15 amino acids long. As DNA, the CDR3 is TGTGCCACCGGGAACGGGGCAGGGTGGAACACTGAAGCTTTCTTT. This codes for CATGNGAGWNTEAFF.

The CDR3: CAISETGDPTDTQYF. The CDR3 bases are TGTGCCATCAGTGAGACAGGGGACCCCACAGATACGCAGTATTTT. The V and J genes are TRBV10-3 and TRBJ2-3, with 7 positions matching TRBD1. With 2 bases clipped from V and 2 bases from J, the junction kept 4 bases outside the gene matches. Germline CDR1 is ENHRY and CDR2 is SYGVKD. There are 15 residues in the CDR3.

This chain uses TRBV12-3 or TRBV12-4 with TRBJ1-5, with a tentative D call TRBD1 (5 bases). The CDR3 sequence is 13 residues long. The V and J ends lost 5 bases and 9 bases respectively, with 14 bases between them. The CDR3 protein is CASSPTGVWPQHF. CDR3 nucleotide sequence: TGTGCCAGCAGTCCAACGGGGGTCTGGCCCCAGCATTTT.

V is TRBV7-2 and J is TRBJ2-5, with TRBD2 identical over 7 bases. The assigned J gene may be wrong: the sequence end matches TRBJ2-1 better. CDR3 size: 13 residues. The germline gives CDR1 SGHTA, CDR2 FQGNSA. The CDR3 region is CASSLVAGAEQFF. The CDR3, as DNA: TGTGCCAGCAGCTTAGTGGCGGGAGCTGAGCAGTTCTTC.

This chain connects TRBV3-1 to TRBJ1-3; D not certain. The CDR3 covers 15 residues. In germline, CDR1 is LGHDT, CDR2 YNNKEL (reference sequence). Trimming removed 0 bases from V and 4 bases from J, with 10 bases in between. CDR3 nucleotide sequence: TGTGCCAGCAGCCAAGACAGAGCGGACGGAAACACCATATATTTT. As protein: CASSQDRADGNTIYF. Drawing the rest from reference TRBV3-1 and TRBJ1-3, the complete variable domain is DTAVSQTPKYLVTQMGNDKSIKCEQNLGHDTMYWYKQDSKKFLKIMFSYNNKELIINETVPNRFSPKSPDKAHLNLHINSLELGDSAVYFCASSQDRADGNTIYFGEGSWLTVV.